Only a few counts were recorded for the clone carrying this T cell receptor beta chain. No antigen is known for it. Trimming removed 5 bases from V and 9 bases from J, with 14 bases in between. Looked up from germline, CDR1 is SGHVS and CDR2 is FNYEAQ. The CDR3 consists of 13 residues. The source of the sample is a study of T cell repertoires in cytomegalovirus infection. TCRdb fed the reads into MiXCR, producing one record per CDR3 protein. The sample contains about 57,000 distinct CDR3 sequences, 20% of which appear only once. The sequenced sample was CD8+ T cells from cultured PBMCs, obtained from culture after CMV antigen stimulation. The source of this sequence is a human donor in good health (CMV status not recorded). Some clones in this sample may be carry-over from other donors' samples. The chain links TRBV7-6 to TRBJ2-1, with D tentatively TRBD1 (5 bases). CDR3 DNA sequence: TGTGCCAGCAGCCCCCCAGGGATGCTTGAGCAGTTCTTC. Protein: CASSPPGMLEQFF. Variable domain in full (rest from reference TRBV7-6 and TRBJ2-1): GAGVSQSPRYKVTKRGQDVALRCDPISGHVSLYWYRQALGQGPEFLTYFNYEAQQDKSGLPNDRFSAERPEGSISTLTIQRTEQRDSAMYRCASSPPGMLEQFFGPGTRLTVL.